Here is one T cell receptor beta chain with its context. The antigen is unknown. The sample comes from a study of persistence of HIV-infected CD4 T cells. The V and J ends lost 1 base and 4 bases respectively, with 12 bases between them. The CDR3 contains 15 residues. CDR1 and CDR2 from the germline V gene are SGHNT and YYREEE (reference sequence). Nonspecific anti-CD3/anti-CD28 bead stimulation represents the broad CD4+ T cell repertoire. Sorting selected CD4+ T cells upregulating both CD40 ligand and CD69. Before stimulation, PBMCs underwent CD8+ T cell depletion. The immunoSEQ assay was version 4, run in survey mode. Measured with immunoSEQ multiplex PCR; TCRdb has only the in-frame clones, and not every one. This table holds around 39,000 clones, roughly 90% found once.

The TCR comes from an adult man with HIV who was CMV-seropositive. Source: CD4+ T cells sorted from PBMCs after approximately 19-hour stimulation, taken from a patient who received antiretroviral therapy. The rearrangement uses TRBV5-4 and TRBJ2-1; maybe TRBD2 (5 bases). The CDR3 sequence is CASSLTGLLYNEQFF. CDR3 coding DNA: TGTGCCAGCAGCTTGACGGGGTTACTATACAATGAGCAGTTCTTC.